The T cell receptor (beta chain) described here comes from a study of graft-versus-host responses after intestinal transplantation. On the study more broadly: Recipients had transplants, and these were multivisceral, liver-intestinal, or isolated intestinal. Anti-thymocyte globulin served as induction for all recipients, who then took tacrolimus and steroids for about 3 years. Findings and caveats of the study: Marrow from the recipient contained GvH clones, some of which had appeared first in ileum or blood. Allografts from individuals with graft-donor T cell macrochimerism displayed high graft-versus-host to host-versus-graft clonal ratios.

Of note for this clone: Its antigen remains unknown.

Profiled with immunoSEQ multiplex PCR; TCRdb holds only in-frame clones, not every one. The sample consists of tens of thousands of clones, approximately 95% of them appearing once. Sequencing was performed on PBMCs, taken about 800 days after a first intestinal transplant, on the day of a second. The source is a human patient who received an intestinal transplant, so some T cells may come from the graft donor.

CDR3 nucleotide sequence: TGTGCCAGCAGTTTATTTGCCCGGATTCGGGTGACTGAAGCTTTCTTT. This translates into CASSLFARIRVTEAFF. The rearrangement joins TRBV28 to TRBJ1-1; D ambiguous. Germline CDR1 reads MDHEN; CDR2 reads SYDVKM. The V and J ends lost 1 base and 5 bases respectively, with 17 bases between them. This CDR3 is 16 amino acids long. Drawing the rest from reference TRBV28 and TRBJ1-1, the complete variable domain is DVKVTQSSRYLVKRTGEKVFLECVQDMDHENMFWYRQDPGLGLRLIYFSYDVKMKEKGDIPEGYSVSREKKERFSLILESASTNQTSMYLCASSLFARIRVTEAFFGQGTRLTVV.